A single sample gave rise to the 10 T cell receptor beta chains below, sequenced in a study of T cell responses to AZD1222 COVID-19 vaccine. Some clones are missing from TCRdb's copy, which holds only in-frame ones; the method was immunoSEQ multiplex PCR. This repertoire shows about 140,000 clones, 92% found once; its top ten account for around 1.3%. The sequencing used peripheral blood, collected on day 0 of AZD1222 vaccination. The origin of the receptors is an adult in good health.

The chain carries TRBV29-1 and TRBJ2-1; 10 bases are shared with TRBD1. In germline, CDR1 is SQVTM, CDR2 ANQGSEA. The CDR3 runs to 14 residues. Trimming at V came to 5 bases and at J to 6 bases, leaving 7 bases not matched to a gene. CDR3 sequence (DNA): TGCAGCGTTAACCGGGACAGGGGCGTCAATGAGCAGTTCTTC. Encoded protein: CSVNRDRGVNEQFF.

The CDR3 here is CASSQIGANEQYF. The CDR3 coding sequence is TGCGCCAGCAGCCAGATTGGGGCTAACGAGCAGTACTTC. The gene calls are TRBV5-1 and TRBJ2-7; D possibly corresponds to TRBD1 (5 bases). Germline V lookup: CDR1 SGHRS, CDR2 YFSETQ. Trimming took off 4 bases at V and 5 bases at J, with 13 bases between the two ends. This CDR3 has 13 residues.

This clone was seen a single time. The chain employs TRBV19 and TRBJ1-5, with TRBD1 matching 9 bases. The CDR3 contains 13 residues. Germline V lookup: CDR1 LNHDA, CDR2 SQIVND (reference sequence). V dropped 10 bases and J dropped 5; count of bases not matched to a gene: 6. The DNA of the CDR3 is TGTGCCACTGCCCGGGACAGGGATCAGCCCCAGCATTTT. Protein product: CATARDRDQPQHF.

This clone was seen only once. This chain's CDR3 is CASGTGVPPYEQYF. Written as DNA, the CDR3 is TGTGCTAGTGGCACAGGGGTCCCCCCCTACGAGCAGTACTTC. J is TRBJ2-7 and V is TRBV12-5, with TRBD1 matching 7 bases. The CDR3 is 14 amino acids. With 6 bases clipped from V and 2 bases from J, the junction kept 7 bases outside the gene matches. The germline V gene has CDR1 LGHNT and CDR2 FRNRAP. Looking up the rest from reference TRBV12-5 and TRBJ2-7 gives the full variable domain: DARVTQTPRHKVTEMGQEVTMRCQPILGHNTVFWYRQTMMQGLELLAYFRNRAPLDDSGMPKDRFSAEMPDATLATLKIQPSEPRDSAVYFCASGTGVPPYEQYFGPGTRLTVT.

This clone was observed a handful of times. This chain's CDR3 is CASSYQDRGDGYTF. DNA for the CDR3: TGTGCCAGCAGTTACCAGGACAGGGGCGATGGCTACACCTTC. The chain links TRBV6-6 to TRBJ1-2, with TRBD1 matching over 9 bases. Per germline, CDR1 MNHNY and CDR2 SVGAGI (reference sequence). This CDR3 spans 14 amino acids. Trimming at V came to 2 bases and at J to 6 bases, leaving 4 bases not matched to a gene.

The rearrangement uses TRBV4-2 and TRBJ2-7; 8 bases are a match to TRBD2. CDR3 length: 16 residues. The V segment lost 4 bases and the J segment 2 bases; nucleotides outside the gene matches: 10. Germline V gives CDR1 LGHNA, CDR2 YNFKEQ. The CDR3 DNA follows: TGTGCCAGCAGCCCCCTCGGGCTAGCGGGTACCTACGAGCAGTACTTC. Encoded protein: CASSPLGLAGTYEQYF.

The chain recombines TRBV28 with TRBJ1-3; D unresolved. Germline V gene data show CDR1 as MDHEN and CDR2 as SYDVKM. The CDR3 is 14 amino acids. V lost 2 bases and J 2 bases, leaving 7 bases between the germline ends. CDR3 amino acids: CASSLVGAGNTIYF. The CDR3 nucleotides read TGTGCCAGCAGTTTAGTTGGGGCTGGAAACACCATATATTTT. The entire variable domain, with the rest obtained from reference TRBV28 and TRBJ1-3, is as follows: DVKVTQSSRYLVKRTGEKVFLECVQDMDHENMFWYRQDPGLGLRLIYFSYDVKMKEKGDIPEGYSVSREKKERFSLILESASTNQTSMYLCASSLVGAGNTIYFGEGSWLTVV.

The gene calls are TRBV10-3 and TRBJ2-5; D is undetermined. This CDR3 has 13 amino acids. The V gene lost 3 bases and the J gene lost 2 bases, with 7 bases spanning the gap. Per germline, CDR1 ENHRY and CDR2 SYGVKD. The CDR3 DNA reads TGTGCCATCAGTGACTCAGGTCAAGAGACCCAGTACTTC. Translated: CAISDSGQETQYF.

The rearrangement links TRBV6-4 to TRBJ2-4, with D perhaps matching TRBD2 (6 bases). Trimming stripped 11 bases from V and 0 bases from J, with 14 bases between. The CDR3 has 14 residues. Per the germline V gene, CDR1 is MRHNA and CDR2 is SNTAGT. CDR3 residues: CAGGTYLAKNIQYF. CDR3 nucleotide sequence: TGTGCCGGAGGGACTTACCTAGCCAAAAACATTCAGTACTTC.

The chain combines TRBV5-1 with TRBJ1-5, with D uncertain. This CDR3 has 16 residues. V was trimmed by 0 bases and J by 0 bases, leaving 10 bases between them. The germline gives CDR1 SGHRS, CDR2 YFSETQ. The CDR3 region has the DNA TGCGCCAGCAGCTTGGATGTAGTATCTAGCAATCAGCCCCAGCATTTT. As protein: CASSLDVVSSNQPQHF.